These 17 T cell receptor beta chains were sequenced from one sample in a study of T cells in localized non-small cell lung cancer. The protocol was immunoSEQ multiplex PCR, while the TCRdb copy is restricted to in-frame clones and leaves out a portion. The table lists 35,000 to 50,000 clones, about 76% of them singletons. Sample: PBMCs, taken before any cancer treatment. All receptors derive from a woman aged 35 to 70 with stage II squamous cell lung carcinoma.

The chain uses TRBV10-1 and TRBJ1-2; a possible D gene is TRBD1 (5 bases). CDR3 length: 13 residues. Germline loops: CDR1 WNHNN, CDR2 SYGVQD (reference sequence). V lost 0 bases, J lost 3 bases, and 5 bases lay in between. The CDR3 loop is CASSESGDYGYTF. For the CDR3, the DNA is TGCGCCAGCAGTGAGTCGGGGGACTATGGCTACACCTTC.

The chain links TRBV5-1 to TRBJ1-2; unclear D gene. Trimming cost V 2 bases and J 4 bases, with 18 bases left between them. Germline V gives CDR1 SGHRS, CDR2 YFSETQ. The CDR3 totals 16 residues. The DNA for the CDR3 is TGCGCCAGCAGCTTTGGCAGTCTAACAAGGAGCTATGGCTACACCTTC. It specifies CASSFGSLTRSYGYTF. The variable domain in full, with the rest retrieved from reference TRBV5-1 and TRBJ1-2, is KAGVTQTPRYLIKTRGQQVTLSCSPISGHRSVSWYQQTPGQGLQFLFEYFSETQRNKGNFPGRFSGRQFSNSRSEMNVSTLELGDSALYLCASSFGSLTRSYGYTFGSGTRLTVV.

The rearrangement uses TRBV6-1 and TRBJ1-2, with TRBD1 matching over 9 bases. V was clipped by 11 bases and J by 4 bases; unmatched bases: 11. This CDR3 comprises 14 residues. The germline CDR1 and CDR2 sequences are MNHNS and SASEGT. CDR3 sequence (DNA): TGTGCCGGGTTACCGGGACAGGGCACCTATGGCTACACCTTC. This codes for CAGLPGQGTYGYTF.

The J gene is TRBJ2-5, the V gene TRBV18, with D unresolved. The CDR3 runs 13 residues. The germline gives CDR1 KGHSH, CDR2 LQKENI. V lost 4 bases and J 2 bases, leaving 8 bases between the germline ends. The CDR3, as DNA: TGTGCCAGCTCACAACTGCGTCAAGAGACCCAGTACTTC. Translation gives CASSQLRQETQYF.

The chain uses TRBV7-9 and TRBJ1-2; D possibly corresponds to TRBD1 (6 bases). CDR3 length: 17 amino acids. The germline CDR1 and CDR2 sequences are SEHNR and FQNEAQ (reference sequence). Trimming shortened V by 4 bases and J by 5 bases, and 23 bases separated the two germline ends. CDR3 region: CASSSFITGLGQYGYTF. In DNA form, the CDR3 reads TGTGCCAGCAGCTCATTCATCACAGGGTTGGGGCAGTATGGCTACACCTTC.

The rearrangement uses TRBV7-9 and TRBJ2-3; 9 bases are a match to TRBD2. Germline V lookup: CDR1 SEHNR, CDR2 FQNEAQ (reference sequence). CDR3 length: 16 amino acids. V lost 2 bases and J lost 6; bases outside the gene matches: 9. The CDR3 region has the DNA TGTGCCAGCAGCTTAAGTTCAGCGGGGGGTTTGGATACGCAGTATTTT. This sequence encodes CASSLSSAGGLDTQYF.

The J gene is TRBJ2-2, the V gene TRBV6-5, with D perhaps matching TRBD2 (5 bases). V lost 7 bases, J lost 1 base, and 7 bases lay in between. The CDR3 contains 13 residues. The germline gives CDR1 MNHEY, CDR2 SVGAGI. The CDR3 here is CASTGVNTGELFF. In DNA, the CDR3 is TGTGCCAGCACCGGGGTGAACACCGGGGAGCTGTTTTTT.

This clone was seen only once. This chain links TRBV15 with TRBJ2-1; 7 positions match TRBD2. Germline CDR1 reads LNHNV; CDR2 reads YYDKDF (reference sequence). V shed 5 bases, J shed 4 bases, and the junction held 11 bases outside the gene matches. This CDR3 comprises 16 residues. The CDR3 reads CATSFRAGLSYNEQFF. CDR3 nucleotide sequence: TGTGCCACCAGCTTTCGAGCGGGGCTTTCTTACAATGAGCAGTTCTTC.

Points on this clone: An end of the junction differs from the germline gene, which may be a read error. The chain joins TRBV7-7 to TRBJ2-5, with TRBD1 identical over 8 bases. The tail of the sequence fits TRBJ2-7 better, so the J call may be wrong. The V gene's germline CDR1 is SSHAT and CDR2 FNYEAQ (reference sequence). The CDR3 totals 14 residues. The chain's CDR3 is CASSPGQGAYEQYF. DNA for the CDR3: TGTGCTAGCAGCCCAGGACAGGGCGCCTACGAGCAGTACTTC.

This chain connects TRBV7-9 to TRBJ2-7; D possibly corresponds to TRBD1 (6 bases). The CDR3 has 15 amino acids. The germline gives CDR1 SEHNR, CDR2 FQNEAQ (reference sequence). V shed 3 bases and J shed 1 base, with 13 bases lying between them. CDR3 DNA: TGTGCCAGCAGCTTGGGGACGGGGACATCCTACGAGCAGTACTTC. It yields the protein CASSLGTGTSYEQYF.

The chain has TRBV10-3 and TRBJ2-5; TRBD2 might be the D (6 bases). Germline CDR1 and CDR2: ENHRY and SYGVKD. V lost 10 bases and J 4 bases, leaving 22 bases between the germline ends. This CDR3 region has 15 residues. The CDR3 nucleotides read TGTGCCACCGGCGGGGCAGGCGTGGAGCGAGAGACCCAGTACTTC. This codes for CATGGAGVERETQYF.

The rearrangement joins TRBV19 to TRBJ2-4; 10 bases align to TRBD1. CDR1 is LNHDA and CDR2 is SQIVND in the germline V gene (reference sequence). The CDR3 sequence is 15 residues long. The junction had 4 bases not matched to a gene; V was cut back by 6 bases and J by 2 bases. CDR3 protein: CASSPGQGTKNIQYF. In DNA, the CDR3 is TGTGCCAGTAGCCCGGGACAGGGGACCAAAAACATTCAGTACTTC.

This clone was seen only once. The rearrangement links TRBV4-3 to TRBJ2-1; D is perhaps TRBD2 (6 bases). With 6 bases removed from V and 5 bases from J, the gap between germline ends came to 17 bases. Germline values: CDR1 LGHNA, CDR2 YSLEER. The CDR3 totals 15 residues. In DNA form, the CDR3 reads TGCGCCAGCAGTCCTGGGGTAGCGGAGAACAATGAGCAGTTCTTC. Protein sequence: CASSPGVAENNEQFF.

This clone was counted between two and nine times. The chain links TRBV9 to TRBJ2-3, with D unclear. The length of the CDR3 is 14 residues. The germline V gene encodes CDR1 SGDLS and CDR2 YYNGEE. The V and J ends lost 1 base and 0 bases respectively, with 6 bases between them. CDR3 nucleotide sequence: TGTGCCAGCAGCGTAAGCTATAGCACAGATACGCAGTATTTT. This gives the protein CASSVSYSTDTQYF. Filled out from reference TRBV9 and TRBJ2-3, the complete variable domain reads DSGVTQTPKHLITATGQRVTLRCSPRSGDLSVYWYQQSLDQGLQFLIQYYNGEERAKGNILERFSAQQFPDLHSELNLSSLELGDSALYFCASSVSYSTDTQYFGPGTRLTVL.

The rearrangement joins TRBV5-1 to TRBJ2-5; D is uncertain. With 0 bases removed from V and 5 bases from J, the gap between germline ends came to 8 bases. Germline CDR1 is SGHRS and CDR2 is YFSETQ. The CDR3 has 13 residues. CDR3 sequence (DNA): TGCGCCAGCAGCTTGGGAGTTCTGGAGACCCAGTACTTC. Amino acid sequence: CASSLGVLETQYF.

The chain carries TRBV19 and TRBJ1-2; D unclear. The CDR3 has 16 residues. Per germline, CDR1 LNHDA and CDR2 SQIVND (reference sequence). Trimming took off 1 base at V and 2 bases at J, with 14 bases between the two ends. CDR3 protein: CASSIGVIGFNYGYTF. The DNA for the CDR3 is TGTGCCAGTAGTATAGGGGTGATTGGATTCAACTATGGCTACACCTTC.

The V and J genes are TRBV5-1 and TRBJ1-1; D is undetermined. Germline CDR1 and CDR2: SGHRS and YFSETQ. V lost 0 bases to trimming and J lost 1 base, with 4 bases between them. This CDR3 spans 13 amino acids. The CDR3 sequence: CASSLGSNTEAFF. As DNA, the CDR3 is TGCGCCAGCAGCTTGGGGTCGAACACTGAAGCTTTCTTT.